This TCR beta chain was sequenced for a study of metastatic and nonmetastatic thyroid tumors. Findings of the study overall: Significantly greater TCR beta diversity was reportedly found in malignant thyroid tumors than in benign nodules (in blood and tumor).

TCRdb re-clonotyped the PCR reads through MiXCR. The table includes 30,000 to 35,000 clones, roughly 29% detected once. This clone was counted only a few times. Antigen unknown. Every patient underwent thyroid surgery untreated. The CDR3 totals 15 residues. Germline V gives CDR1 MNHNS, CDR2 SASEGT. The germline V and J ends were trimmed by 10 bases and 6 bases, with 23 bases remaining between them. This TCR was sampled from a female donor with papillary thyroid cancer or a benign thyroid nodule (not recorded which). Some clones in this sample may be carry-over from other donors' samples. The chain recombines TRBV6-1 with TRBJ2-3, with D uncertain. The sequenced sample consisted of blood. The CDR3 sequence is CATARTHGSVDTQYF. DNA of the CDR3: TGTGCCACGGCGAGAACCCATGGGTCGGTGGATACGCAGTATTTT.